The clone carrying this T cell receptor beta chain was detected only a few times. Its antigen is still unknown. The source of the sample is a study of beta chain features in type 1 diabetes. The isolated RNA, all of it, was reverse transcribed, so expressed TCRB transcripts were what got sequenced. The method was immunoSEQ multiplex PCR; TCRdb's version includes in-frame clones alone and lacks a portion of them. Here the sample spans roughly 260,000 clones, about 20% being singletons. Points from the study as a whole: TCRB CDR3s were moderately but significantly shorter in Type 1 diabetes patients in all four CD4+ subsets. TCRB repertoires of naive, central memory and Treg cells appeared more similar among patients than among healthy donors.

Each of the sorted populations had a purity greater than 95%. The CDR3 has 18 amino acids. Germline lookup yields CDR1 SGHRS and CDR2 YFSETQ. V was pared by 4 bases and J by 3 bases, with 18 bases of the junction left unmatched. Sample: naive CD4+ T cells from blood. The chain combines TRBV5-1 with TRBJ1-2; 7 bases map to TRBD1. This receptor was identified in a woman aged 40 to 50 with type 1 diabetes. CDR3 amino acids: CASSPSPGQLSHDYGYTF. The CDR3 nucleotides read TGCGCCAGCAGCCCCTCCCCGGGACAGCTGTCCCATGACTATGGCTACACCTTC.